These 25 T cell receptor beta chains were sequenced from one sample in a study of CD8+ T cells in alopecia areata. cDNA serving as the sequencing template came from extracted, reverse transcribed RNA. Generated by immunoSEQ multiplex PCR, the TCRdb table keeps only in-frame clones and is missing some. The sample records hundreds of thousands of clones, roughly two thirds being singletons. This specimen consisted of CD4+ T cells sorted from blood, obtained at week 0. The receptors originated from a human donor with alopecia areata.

The CDR3 bases are TGTGCCAGCAGCCCTACAGGAAGGGGCTACACCTTC. It translates to CASSPTGRGYTF. J is TRBJ1-2 and V is TRBV14, with D perhaps TRBD1 (5 bases). Trimming took off 4 bases at V and 8 bases at J, with 11 bases between the two ends. Germline V gene data show CDR1 as SGHDN and CDR2 as FVKESK. This CDR3 has 12 amino acids.

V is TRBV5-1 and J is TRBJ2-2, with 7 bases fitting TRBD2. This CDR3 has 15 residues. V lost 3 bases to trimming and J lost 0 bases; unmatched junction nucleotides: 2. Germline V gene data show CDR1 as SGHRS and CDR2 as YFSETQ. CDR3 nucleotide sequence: TGCGCCAGCAGCTGGGAGGGCGCGAACACCGGGGAGCTGTTTTTT. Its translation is CASSWEGANTGELFF.

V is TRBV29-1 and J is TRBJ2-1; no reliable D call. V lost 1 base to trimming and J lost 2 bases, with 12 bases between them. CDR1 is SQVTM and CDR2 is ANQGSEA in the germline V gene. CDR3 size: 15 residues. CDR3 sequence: CSVEGRPPTYNEQFF. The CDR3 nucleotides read TGCAGCGTTGAAGGCAGGCCCCCCACCTACAATGAGCAGTTCTTC.

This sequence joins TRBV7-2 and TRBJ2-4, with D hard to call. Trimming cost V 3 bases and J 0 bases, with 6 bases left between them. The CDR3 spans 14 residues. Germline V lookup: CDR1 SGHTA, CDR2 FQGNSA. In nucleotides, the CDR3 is TGTGCCAGCAGCTTGACTGCAGCCAAAAACATTCAGTACTTC. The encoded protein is CASSLTAAKNIQYF.

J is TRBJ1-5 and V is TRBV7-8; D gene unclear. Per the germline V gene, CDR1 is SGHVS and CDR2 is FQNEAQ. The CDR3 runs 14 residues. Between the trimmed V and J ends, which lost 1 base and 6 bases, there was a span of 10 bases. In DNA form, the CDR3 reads TGTGCCAGCAGCTTAGAACGGGGTGGTCAGCCCCAGCATTTT. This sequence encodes CASSLERGGQPQHF.

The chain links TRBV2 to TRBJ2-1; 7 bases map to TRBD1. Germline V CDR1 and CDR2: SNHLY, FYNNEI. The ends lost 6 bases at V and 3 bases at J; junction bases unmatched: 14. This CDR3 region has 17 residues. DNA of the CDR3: TGTGCCAGCAGGCCCGGACAGGACCCTGGGTTCTACAATGAGCAGTTCTTC. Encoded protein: CASRPGQDPGFYNEQFF.

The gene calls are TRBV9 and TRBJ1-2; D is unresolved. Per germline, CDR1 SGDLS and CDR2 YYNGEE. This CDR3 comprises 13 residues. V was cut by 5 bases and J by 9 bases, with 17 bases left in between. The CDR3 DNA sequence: TGTGCCAGCAGTTCGGGAGGTGGTAATAGCTACACCTTC. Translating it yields CASSSGGGNSYTF.

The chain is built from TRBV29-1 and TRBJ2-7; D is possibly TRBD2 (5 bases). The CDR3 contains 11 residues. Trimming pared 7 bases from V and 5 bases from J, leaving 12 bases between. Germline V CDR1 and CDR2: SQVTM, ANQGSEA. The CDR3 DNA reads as TGCAGCGCGGGGTACGAGGACGAGCAGTACTTC. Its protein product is CSAGYEDEQYF.

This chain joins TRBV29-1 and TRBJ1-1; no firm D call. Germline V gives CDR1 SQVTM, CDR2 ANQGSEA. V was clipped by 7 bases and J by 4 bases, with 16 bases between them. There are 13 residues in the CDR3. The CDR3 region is CSAGLGLGTEAFF. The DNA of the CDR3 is TGCAGCGCTGGACTTGGGCTGGGCACTGAAGCTTTCTTT.

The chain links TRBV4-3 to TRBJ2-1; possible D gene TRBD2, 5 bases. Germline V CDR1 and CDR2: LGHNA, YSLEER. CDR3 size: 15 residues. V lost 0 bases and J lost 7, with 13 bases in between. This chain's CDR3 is CASSQEPGSGNEQFF. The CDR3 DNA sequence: TGCGCCAGCAGCCAAGAACCGGGCTCGGGGAATGAGCAGTTCTTC.

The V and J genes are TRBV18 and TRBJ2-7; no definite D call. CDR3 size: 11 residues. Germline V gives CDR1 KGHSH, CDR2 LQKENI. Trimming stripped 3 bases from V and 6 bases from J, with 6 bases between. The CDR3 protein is CASSPETEQYF. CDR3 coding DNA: TGTGCCAGCTCACCCGAAACCGAGCAGTACTTC.

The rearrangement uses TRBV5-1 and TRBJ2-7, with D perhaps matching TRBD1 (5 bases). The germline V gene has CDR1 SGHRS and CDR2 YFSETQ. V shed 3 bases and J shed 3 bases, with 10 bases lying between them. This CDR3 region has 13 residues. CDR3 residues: CASSWGRDYEQYF. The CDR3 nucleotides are TGCGCCAGCAGCTGGGGCAGGGACTACGAGCAGTACTTC.

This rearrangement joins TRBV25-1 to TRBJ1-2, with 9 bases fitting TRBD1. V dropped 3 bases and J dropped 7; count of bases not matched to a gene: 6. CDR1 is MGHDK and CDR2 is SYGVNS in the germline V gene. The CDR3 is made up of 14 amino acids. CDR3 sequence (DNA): TGTGCCAGCAGTGACTGGGACAGGGAGGGTGGCTACACCTTC. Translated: CASSDWDREGGYTF.

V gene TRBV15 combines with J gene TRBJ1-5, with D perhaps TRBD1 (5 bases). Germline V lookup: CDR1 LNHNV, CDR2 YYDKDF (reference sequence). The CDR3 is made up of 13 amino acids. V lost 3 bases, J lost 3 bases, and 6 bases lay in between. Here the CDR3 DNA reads TGTGCCACCAGCAGGGGACCCAATCAGCCCCAGCATTTT. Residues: CATSRGPNQPQHF.

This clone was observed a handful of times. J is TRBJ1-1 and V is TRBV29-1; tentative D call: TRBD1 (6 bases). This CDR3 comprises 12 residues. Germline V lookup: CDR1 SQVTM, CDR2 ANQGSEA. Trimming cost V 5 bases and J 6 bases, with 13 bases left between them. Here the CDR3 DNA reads TGCAGCGTTAAGGAGGCAGGGGCTGAAGCTTTCTTT. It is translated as CSVKEAGAEAFF.

The CDR3 coding sequence is TGTGCCATCAGTAACAGGGGGGACGAGCAGTACTTC. The encoded protein is CAISNRGDEQYF. The chain employs TRBV10-3 and TRBJ2-7; 8 nucleotides line up with TRBD1. CDR1 and CDR2 from the germline V gene are ENHRY and SYGVKD. This CDR3 is built from 12 residues. With 5 bases clipped from V and 5 bases from J, the junction kept 2 bases outside the gene matches.

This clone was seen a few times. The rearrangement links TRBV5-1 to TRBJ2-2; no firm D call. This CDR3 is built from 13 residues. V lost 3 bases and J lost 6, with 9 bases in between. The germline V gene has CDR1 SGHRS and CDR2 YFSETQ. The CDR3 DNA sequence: TGCGCCAGCAGCTCCGCCCCCCCCGGGGAGCTGTTTTTT. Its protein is CASSSAPPGELFF.

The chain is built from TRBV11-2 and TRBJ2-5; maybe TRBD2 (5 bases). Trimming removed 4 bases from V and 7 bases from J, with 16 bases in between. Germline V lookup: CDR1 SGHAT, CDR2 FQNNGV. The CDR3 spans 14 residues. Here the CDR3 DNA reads TGTGCCAGCAGCTGGGAGCGGCATAAGGGGACCCAGTACTTC. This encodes CASSWERHKGTQYF.

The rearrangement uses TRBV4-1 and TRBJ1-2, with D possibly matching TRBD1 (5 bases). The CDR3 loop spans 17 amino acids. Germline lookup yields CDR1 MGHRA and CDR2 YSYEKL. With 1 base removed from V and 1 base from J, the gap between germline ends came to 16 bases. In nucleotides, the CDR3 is TGCGCCAGCAGCCAAGGATTATTGGTAGGGGATAACTATGGCTACACCTTC. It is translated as CASSQGLLVGDNYGYTF.

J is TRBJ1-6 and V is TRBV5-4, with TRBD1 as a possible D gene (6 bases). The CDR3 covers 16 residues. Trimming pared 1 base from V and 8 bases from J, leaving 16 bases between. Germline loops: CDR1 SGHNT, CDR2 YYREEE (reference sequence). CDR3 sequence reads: CASSLLPGGAYSPLHF. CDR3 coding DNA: TGTGCCAGCAGCTTGCTCCCCGGGGGCGCGTATTCACCCCTCCACTTT.

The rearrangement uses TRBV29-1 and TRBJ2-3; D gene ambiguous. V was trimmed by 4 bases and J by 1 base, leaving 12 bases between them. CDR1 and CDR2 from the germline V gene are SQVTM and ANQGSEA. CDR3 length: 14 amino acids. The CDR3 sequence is CSVVLDIGTDTQYF. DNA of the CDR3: TGCAGCGTTGTCCTCGACATTGGCACAGATACGCAGTATTTT.

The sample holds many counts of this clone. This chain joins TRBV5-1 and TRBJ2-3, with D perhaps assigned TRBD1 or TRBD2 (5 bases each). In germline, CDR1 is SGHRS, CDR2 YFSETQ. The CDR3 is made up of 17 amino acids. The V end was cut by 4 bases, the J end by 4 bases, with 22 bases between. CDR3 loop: CASSPAQGAGVADTQYF. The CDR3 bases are TGCGCCAGCAGCCCGGCGCAGGGCGCCGGGGTTGCAGATACGCAGTATTTT.

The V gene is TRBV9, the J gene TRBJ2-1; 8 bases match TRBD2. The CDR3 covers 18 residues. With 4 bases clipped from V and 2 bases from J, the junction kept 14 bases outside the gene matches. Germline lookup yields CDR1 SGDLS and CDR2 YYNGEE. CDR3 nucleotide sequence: TGTGCCAGCAGCCCCAAGGGTAGCGGGACTCCAACCTACAATGAGCAGTTCTTC. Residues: CASSPKGSGTPTYNEQFF. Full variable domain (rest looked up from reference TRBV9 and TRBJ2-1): DSGVTQTPKHLITATGQRVTLRCSPRSGDLSVYWYQQSLDQGLQFLIQYYNGEERAKGNILERFSAQQFPDLHSELNLSSLELGDSALYFCASSPKGSGTPTYNEQFFGPGTRLTVL.

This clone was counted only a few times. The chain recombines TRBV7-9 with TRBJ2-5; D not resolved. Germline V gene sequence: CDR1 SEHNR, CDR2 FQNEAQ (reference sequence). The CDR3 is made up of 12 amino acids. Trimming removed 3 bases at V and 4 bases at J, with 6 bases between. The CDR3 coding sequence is TGTGCCAGCAGCTTGGTAGTAGAGACCCAGTACTTC. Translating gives CASSLVVETQYF. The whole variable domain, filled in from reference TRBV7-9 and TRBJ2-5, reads DTGVSQNPRHKITKRGQNVTFRCDPISEHNRLYWYRQTLGQGPEFLTYFQNEAQLEKSRLLSDRFSAERPKGSFSTLEIQRTEQGDSAMYLCASSLVVETQYFGPGTRLLVL.

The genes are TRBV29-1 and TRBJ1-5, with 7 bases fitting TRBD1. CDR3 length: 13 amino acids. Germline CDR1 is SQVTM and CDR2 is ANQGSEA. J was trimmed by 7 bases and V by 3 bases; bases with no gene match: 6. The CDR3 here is CSVERGRGQPQHF. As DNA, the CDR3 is TGCAGCGTTGAGAGGGGGCGAGGGCAGCCCCAGCATTTT. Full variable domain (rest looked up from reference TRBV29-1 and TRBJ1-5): SAVISQKPSRDICQRGTSLTIQCQVDSQVTMMFWYRQQPGQSLTLIATANQGSEATYESGFVIDKFPISRPNLTFSTLTVSNMSPEDSSIYLCSVERGRGQPQHFGDGTRLSIL.